The 21 T cell receptor beta chains reported below all come from one sample, sequenced in a study of CD8+ T cells in alopecia areata. The treatment is: oral pan-JAK inhibitor, 5-10 mg twice daily. Sequencing used cDNA as its template, made by extracting RNA and reverse transcribing it. Produced via immunoSEQ multiplex PCR; TCRdb's table is partial and in-frame only. The data show more than 200,000 clones, with 40% to 55% seen just once and 2% to 3% held by the top ten. Sequencing was performed on CD4+ T cells sorted from blood, taken at approximately week 37, from a patient treated with tofacitinib. The receptors were sampled from a human donor with alopecia areata.

V gene TRBV7-9 combines with J gene TRBJ2-3, with TRBD2 matching 14 bases. CDR3 length: 15 amino acids. The germline V gene has CDR1 SEHNR and CDR2 FQNEAQ (reference sequence). V trimming: 7 bases; J trimming: 5 bases; junction bases outside the gene matches: 5. The CDR3 spells CASTLGLAGGDTQYF. The CDR3, as DNA: TGTGCCAGCACCCTCGGACTAGCGGGAGGAGATACGCAGTATTTT.

The sample holds a few counts of this clone. The V call is TRBV19, the J call TRBJ1-5, with D perhaps matching TRBD1 (6 bases). CDR1 LNHDA and CDR2 SQIVND come from the germline V gene (reference sequence). The CDR3 contains 15 residues. The V gene lost 4 bases and the J gene lost 5 bases, with 15 bases spanning the gap. CDR3 amino acids: CASSREDSLYQPQHF. The CDR3 DNA follows: TGTGCCAGTAGTAGGGAGGACAGCCTTTATCAGCCCCAGCATTTT.

This chain connects TRBV27 to TRBJ2-3, with D unresolved. V shed 6 bases and J shed 0 bases, with 13 bases lying between them. Germline lookup yields CDR1 MNHEY and CDR2 SMNVEV (reference sequence). The CDR3 has 15 amino acids. CDR3 coding DNA: TGTGCCAGCAGCCGCACGCGGACGAGCACAGATACGCAGTATTTT. It codes for CASSRTRTSTDTQYF.

On this clone itself: One end of the junction is discordant with germline, which a read error may explain. The chain combines TRBV29-1 with TRBJ2-5; no clear D. The CDR3 totals 14 residues. Germline V gene sequence: CDR1 SQVTM, CDR2 ANQGSEA. The CDR3 protein is CCVEVETQQETQYF. CDR3 DNA sequence: TGCTGCGTTGAAGTGGAAACGCAGCAAGAGACCCAGTACTTC. The full variable domain, its missing parts supplied by reference TRBV29-1 and TRBJ2-5, is SAVISQKPSRDICQRGTSLTIQCQVDSQVTMMFWYRQQPGQSLTLIATANQGSEATYESGFVIDKFPISRPNLTFSTLTVSNMSPEDSSIYLCCVEVETQQETQYFGPGTRLLVL.

The chain couples TRBV19 to TRBJ1-5; D might be TRBD1 (5 bases). Germline CDR1 and CDR2: LNHDA and SQIVND (reference sequence). CDR3 length equals 16 residues. Deletions cut 2 bases from V and 5 bases from J, with 16 bases between. The CDR3 protein is CASSIREGLGYQPQHF. Here the CDR3 DNA reads TGTGCCAGTAGTATAAGAGAGGGGCTCGGGTATCAGCCCCAGCATTTT.

This clone was seen a few times. The chain recombines TRBV18 with TRBJ2-7, with 7 positions matching TRBD1. V shed 3 bases, J shed 4 bases, and the junction held 0 bases outside the gene matches. The CDR3 contains 12 residues. CDR1 and CDR2 from the germline V gene are KGHSH and LQKENI. The CDR3 nucleotides read TGTGCCAGCTCACCGACAGGGTACGAGCAGTACTTC. Translating gives CASSPTGYEQYF. Based on the CDR3 plus reference TRBV18 and TRBJ2-7, the full variable domain is NAGVMQNPRHLVRRRGQEARLRCSPMKGHSHVYWYRQLPEEGLKFMVYLQKENIIDESGMPKERFSAEFPKEGPSILRIQQVVRGDSAAYFCASSPTGYEQYFGPGTRLTVT.

The chain joins TRBV29-1 to TRBJ2-2, with D unresolved. CDR3 length: 14 residues. Trimming cost V 0 bases and J 1 base, with 6 bases left between them. CDR1 and CDR2 from the germline V gene are SQVTM and ANQGSEA. The CDR3 nucleotides read TGCAGCGTTGAAGATCGTATGAACACCGGGGAGCTGTTTTTT. The encoded protein is CSVEDRMNTGELFF.

This clone was counted only a few times. The V and J genes are TRBV7-3 and TRBJ2-2; D is ambiguous. Between the trimmed V and J ends, which lost 2 bases and 3 bases, there was a span of 13 bases. The CDR3 has 16 amino acids. Germline CDR1 is SGHTA and CDR2 is FQGTGA. DNA for the CDR3: TGTGCCAGCAGCTTACAGGTTGTTAGGGACACCGGGGAGCTGTTTTTT. It translates to CASSLQVVRDTGELFF.

This clone was counted between two and nine times. This sequence joins TRBV7-9 and TRBJ2-3, with D uncertain. CDR3 length: 13 amino acids. Germline V gene lookup returns CDR1 SEHNR and CDR2 FQNEAQ (reference sequence). V dropped 5 bases and J dropped 4 bases, with 10 bases sitting between them. The CDR3 reads CASSAERADTQYF. In DNA form, the CDR3 reads TGTGCCAGCAGCGCCGAAAGGGCAGATACGCAGTATTTT. The whole variable domain, filled in from reference TRBV7-9 and TRBJ2-3, reads DTGVSQNPRHKITKRGQNVTFRCDPISEHNRLYWYRQTLGQGPEFLTYFQNEAQLEKSRLLSDRFSAERPKGSFSTLEIQRTEQGDSAMYLCASSAERADTQYFGPGTRLTVL.

The rearrangement links TRBV30 to TRBJ1-1; D ambiguous. The CDR3 consists of 13 residues. Trimming took 3 bases from V and 10 from J, leaving 18 bases between them. CDR1 is GTSNPN, CDR2 SVGIG, per germline (reference sequence). CDR3 protein: CAWSPLPGRGAFF. DNA for the CDR3: TGTGCCTGGAGCCCATTGCCAGGAAGAGGAGCTTTCTTT.

This clone was counted only a few times. The V and J genes are TRBV30 and TRBJ1-3, with TRBD1 matching over 8 bases. Trimming cost V 5 bases and J 11 bases; bases outside gene matches: 14. CDR3 length: 14 amino acids. Germline CDR1 and CDR2: GTSNPN and SVGIG (reference sequence). CDR3: CAWHGQGQFGPIYF. The CDR3 DNA reads as TGTGCCTGGCACGGACAGGGCCAGTTTGGGCCCATATATTTT.

The rearrangement uses TRBV5-1 and TRBJ2-1; D is unclear. Germline-derived CDR1 and CDR2 are SGHRS and YFSETQ. V lost 0 bases to trimming and J lost 5 bases, with 12 bases between them. This CDR3 spans 15 amino acids. CDR3 residues: CASSLAGGSNNEQFF. The CDR3, as DNA: TGCGCCAGCAGCTTGGCTGGTGGATCGAACAATGAGCAGTTCTTC.

This clone has just a few counts. V and J are TRBV7-9 and TRBJ1-4; D gene ambiguous. The CDR3 length is 13 residues. The V end was cut by 4 bases, the J end by 8 bases, with 11 bases between. Germline V CDR1 and CDR2: SEHNR, FQNEAQ (reference sequence). The CDR3 DNA reads TGTGCCAGCAGCTCCAATCCGTGGGAAAAACTGTTTTTT. Its protein is CASSSNPWEKLFF.

In this sample, this clone turned up a few times. This sequence joins TRBV2 and TRBJ2-3; no clear D. Germline CDR1 and CDR2: SNHLY and FYNNEI. The CDR3 has 13 amino acids. Between the trimmed V and J ends, which lost 5 bases and 1 base, there was a span of 7 bases. CDR3 in amino acids: CASSTYGTDTQYF. DNA of the CDR3: TGTGCCAGCAGTACCTACGGCACAGATACGCAGTATTTT.

This clone appeared a few times. The V gene is TRBV7-2, the J gene TRBJ2-4; TRBD1 agrees at 10 bases. Germline V gene data show CDR1 as SGHTA and CDR2 as FQGNSA. The trim removed 5 bases at V and 6 bases at J, leaving 4 bases unmatched. This CDR3 is 14 amino acids long. The CDR3 reads CASSVGTGANIQYF. The CDR3 bases are TGTGCCAGCAGCGTAGGGACAGGGGCAAACATTCAGTACTTC. Full variable domain (remainder filled in from reference TRBV7-2 and TRBJ2-4): GAGVSQSPSNKVTEKGKDVELRCDPISGHTALYWYRQSLGQGLEFLIYFQGNSAPDKSGLPSDRFSAERTGGSVSTLTIQRTQQEDSAVYLCASSVGTGANIQYFGAGTRLSVL.

Notes on this clone: The sample has other DNA sequences that encode this CDR3 too. The chain combines TRBV30 with TRBJ1-5; D not certain. V was trimmed by 0 bases and J by 4 bases, leaving 7 bases between them. This CDR3 is built from 13 residues. The V gene's germline CDR1 is GTSNPN and CDR2 SVGIG (reference sequence). CDR3 loop: CAWSVLGNQPQHF. CDR3 DNA: TGTGCCTGGAGTGTACTTGGTAATCAGCCCCAGCATTTT.

V gene TRBV5-6 combines with J gene TRBJ2-1; 13 nucleotides match TRBD2. This CDR3 region has 15 residues. With V trimmed by 5 bases and J by 9 bases, 8 bases remained unmatched. Germline values: CDR1 SGHDT, CDR2 YYEEEE. The CDR3 region has the DNA TGTGCCAGCAGGCAAAGGACTAGCGGGAGACCTGAGCAGTTCTTC. Translating it yields CASRQRTSGRPEQFF.

V gene TRBV28 combines with J gene TRBJ2-7, with a weak D call TRBD2 (6 bases). Per germline, CDR1 MDHEN and CDR2 SYDVKM. The V and J ends lost 7 bases and 2 bases respectively, with 15 bases between them. This CDR3 spans 14 amino acids. CDR3 nucleotides: TGTGCCAGCACCCCGGGACTCATAACCTACGAGCAGTACTTC. Protein: CASTPGLITYEQYF.

In this sample, this clone turned up a few times. V and J are TRBV23-1 and TRBJ2-7; a possible D gene is TRBD1 (6 bases). TRBV23-1 is placed among ORFs of uncertain function. V was clipped by 4 bases and J by 3 bases, with 13 bases between them. This CDR3 is built from 14 residues. CDR3 sequence reads: CASSRGLQGYEQYF. In DNA form, the CDR3 reads TGCGCCAGCAGTCGGGGTCTACAGGGCTACGAGCAGTACTTC.

V gene TRBV2 combines with J gene TRBJ2-7; no definite D call. CDR1 is SNHLY and CDR2 is FYNNEI in the germline V gene. The V end lost 4 bases, the J end lost 7 bases, and 14 bases lay between the germline ends. This CDR3 is built from 13 residues. The CDR3 is CASSVSGPLEQYF. The CDR3 coding sequence is TGTGCCAGCAGTGTTTCCGGGCCGCTGGAGCAGTACTTC. The whole variable domain, filled in from reference TRBV2 and TRBJ2-7, reads EPEVTQTPSHQVTQMGQEVILRCVPISNHLYFYWYRQILGQKVEFLVSFYNNEISEKSEIFDDQFSVERPDGSNFTLKIRSTKLEDSAMYFCASSVSGPLEQYFGPGTRLTVT.

This clone appeared a single time. The chain is built from TRBV30 and TRBJ2-3; D unresolved. CDR3 length equals 15 residues. CDR1 and CDR2 from the germline V gene are GTSNPN and SVGIG (reference sequence). With 0 bases removed from V and 0 bases from J, the gap between germline ends came to 10 bases. CDR3 DNA: TGTGCCTGGAGTGTACTCCGGGTCAGCACAGATACGCAGTATTTT. Its translation is CAWSVLRVSTDTQYF.